This TCR beta chain was obtained from a study of blood T cell repertoires in COVID-19. As for the study in general: Sources were T cells, B-cell-depleted T cells, or PBMCs; the material itself was cDNA or gDNA.

TCRdb's copy holds only in-frame clones and misses some; the assay was immunoSEQ multiplex PCR. The sample comprises 200,000 to 250,000 clones, roughly 80% of which are singletons, and approximately 2.5% rests with the top ten. What was sequenced was peripheral blood. This TCR derives from an older woman with acute or convalescent COVID-19.

CDR3 in DNA: TGTGCCAGCAGCCAAGAGACAGGTATATACAATGAGCAGTTCTTC. Translating it yields CASSQETGIYNEQFF. The gene calls are TRBV4-2 and TRBJ2-1; D possibly corresponds to TRBD1 (6 bases). The CDR3 has 15 amino acids. CDR1 and CDR2 (germline): LGHNA, YNFKEQ. V was clipped by 0 bases and J by 4 bases, with 10 bases between them.